This T cell receptor (beta chain) came from a study of cytomegalovirus exposure and HLA in healthy donors. The CDR3 has 13 amino acids. Germline assignment: CDR1 SQVTM and CDR2 ANQGSEA. V was clipped by 5 bases and J by 4 bases; unmatched bases: 6. A word on this clone: Its antigen is undetermined.

Whole-study findings and limits: Later analysis demonstrated an association between a missense DCLRE1C variant and TCR beta V- and J-gene trimming.

PCR used 60 Vbeta primers and 13 Jbeta primers. Clones were read by immunoSEQ multiplex PCR, and TCRdb kept only the in-frame ones, dropping some. This sample carries some 190,000 clones, 60% to 80% of them seen once, and the ten largest clones take 3.1%. The chain joins TRBV29-1 to TRBJ1-1; TRBD1 matches at 8 bases. What was sequenced was PBMCs. This clonotype was sampled from a woman younger than 45 in good health and CMV-seropositive. CDR3 residues: CSVPGQGGTEAFF. The CDR3 DNA sequence: TGCAGCGTTCCCGGACAGGGCGGCACTGAAGCTTTCTTT. Together with reference TRBV29-1 and TRBJ1-1, the CDR3 gives the full variable domain: SAVISQKPSRDICQRGTSLTIQCQVDSQVTMMFWYRQQPGQSLTLIATANQGSEATYESGFVIDKFPISRPNLTFSTLTVSNMSPEDSSIYLCSVPGQGGTEAFFGQGTRLTVV.